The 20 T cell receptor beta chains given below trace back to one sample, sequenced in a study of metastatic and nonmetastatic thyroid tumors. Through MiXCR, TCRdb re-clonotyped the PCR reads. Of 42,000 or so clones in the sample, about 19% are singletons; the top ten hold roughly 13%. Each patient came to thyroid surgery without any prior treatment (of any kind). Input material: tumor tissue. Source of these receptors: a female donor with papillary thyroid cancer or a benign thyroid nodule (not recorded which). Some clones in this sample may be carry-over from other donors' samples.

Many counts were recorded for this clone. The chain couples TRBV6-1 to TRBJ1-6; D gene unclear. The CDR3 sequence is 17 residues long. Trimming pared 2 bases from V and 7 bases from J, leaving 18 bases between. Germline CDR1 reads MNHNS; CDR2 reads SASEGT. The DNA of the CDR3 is TGTGCCAGCAGTGAATTGGGTAGGCAGCTCGGCAATTCACCCCTCCACTTT. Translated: CASSELGRQLGNSPLHF.

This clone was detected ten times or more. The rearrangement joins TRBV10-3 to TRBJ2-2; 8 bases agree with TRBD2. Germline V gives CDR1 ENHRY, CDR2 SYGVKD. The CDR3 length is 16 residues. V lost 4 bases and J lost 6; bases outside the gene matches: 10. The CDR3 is CAISGPGLARPGELFF. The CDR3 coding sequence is TGTGCCATCAGTGGTCCAGGACTAGCCCGACCCGGGGAGCTGTTTTTT.

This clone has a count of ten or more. CDR3 sequence: CASSLQSSGANVLTF. The CDR3 nucleotides are TGTGCCAGCAGCTTACAGAGCTCTGGGGCCAACGTCCTGACTTTC. The chain employs TRBV7-9 and TRBJ2-6; no reliable D call. CDR1 SEHNR and CDR2 FQNEAQ come from the germline V gene (reference sequence). With 2 bases removed from V and 0 bases from J, the gap between germline ends came to 5 bases. This CDR3 contains 15 residues.

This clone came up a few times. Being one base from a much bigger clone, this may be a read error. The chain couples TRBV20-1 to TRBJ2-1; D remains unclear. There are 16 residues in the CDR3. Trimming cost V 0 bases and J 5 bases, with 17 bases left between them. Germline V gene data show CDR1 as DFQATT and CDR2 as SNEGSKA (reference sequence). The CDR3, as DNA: TGCAGTGCTAGAGAATCCCGTCTCATATCGGACAATGAGCAGTTCTTC. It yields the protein CSARESRLISDNEQFF.

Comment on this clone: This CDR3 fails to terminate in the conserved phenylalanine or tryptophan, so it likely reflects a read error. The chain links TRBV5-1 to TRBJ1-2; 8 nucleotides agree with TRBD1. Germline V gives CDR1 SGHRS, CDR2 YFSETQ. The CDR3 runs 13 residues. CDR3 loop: CSSSVQGGDGYTL. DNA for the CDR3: TGCTCCAGCAGCGTACAGGGGGGAGATGGCTACACCTTA.

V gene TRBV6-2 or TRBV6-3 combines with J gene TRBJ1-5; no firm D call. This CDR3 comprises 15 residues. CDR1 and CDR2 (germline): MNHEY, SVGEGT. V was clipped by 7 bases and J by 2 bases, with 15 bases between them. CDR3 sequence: CASKYQTIGNQPQHF. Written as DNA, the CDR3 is TGTGCCAGCAAATACCAGACCATAGGCAATCAGCCCCAGCATTTT.

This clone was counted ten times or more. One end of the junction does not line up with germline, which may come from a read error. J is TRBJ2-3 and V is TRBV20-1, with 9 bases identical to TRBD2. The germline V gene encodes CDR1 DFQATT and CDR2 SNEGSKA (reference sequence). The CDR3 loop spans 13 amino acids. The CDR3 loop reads CSSSGMVTDTQYF. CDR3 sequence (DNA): TGCAGTTCTAGCGGGATGGTAACAGATACGCAGTATTTT.

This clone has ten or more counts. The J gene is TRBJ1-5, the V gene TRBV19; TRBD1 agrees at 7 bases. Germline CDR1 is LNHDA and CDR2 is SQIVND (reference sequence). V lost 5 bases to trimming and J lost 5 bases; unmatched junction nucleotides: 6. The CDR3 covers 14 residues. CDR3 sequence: CASSPRTGDQPQHF. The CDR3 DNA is TGTGCCAGTAGTCCTCGGACAGGAGATCAGCCCCAGCATTTT.

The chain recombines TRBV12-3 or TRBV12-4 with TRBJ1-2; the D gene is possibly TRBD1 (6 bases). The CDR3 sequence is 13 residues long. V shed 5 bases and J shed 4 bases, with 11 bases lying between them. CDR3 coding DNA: TGTGCCAGCAGTGGAGGGGGGATCTATGGCTACACCTTC. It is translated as CASSGGGIYGYTF.

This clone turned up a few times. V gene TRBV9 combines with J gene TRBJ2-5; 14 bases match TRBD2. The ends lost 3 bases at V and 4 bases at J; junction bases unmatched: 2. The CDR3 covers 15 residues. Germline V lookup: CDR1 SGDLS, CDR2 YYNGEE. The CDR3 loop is CASSAGLAGVETQYF. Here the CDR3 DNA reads TGTGCCAGCAGCGCGGGACTAGCGGGAGTAGAGACCCAGTACTTC.

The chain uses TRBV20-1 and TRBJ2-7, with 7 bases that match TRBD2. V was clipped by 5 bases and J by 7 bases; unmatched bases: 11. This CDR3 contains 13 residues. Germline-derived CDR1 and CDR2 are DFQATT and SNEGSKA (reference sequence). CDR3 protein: CSAPTPGLSEQYF. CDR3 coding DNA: TGCAGTGCTCCCACCCCGGGACTATCGGAGCAGTACTTC.

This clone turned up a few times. The DNA for the CDR3 is TGTGCCAGTTCCCGGGACAGAGGAAACTACAATGAGCAGTTCTTC. Protein product: CASSRDRGNYNEQFF. The genes are TRBV6-1 and TRBJ2-1; 7 nucleotides agree with TRBD1. Trimming took 9 bases from V and 3 from J; bases not matched to a gene: 11. The CDR3 covers 15 residues. Germline lookup yields CDR1 MNHNS and CDR2 SASEGT.

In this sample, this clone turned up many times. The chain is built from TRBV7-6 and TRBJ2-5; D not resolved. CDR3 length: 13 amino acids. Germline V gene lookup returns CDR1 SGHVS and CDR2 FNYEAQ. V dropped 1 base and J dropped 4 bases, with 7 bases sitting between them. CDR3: CASSLVVLETQYF. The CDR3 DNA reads TGTGCCAGCAGCTTAGTGGTCTTAGAGACCCAGTACTTC. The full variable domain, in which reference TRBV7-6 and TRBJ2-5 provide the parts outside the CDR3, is GAGVSQSPRYKVTKRGQDVALRCDPISGHVSLYWYRQALGQGPEFLTYFNYEAQQDKSGLPNDRFSAERPEGSISTLTIQRTEQRDSAMYRCASSLVVLETQYFGPGTRLLVL.

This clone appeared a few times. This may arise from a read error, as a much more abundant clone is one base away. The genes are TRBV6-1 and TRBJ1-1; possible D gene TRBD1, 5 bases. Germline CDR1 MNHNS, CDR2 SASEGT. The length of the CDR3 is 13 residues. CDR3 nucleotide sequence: TGTGCCAGCACTGGAGGGGTCTTTACTGAAGCTTCCTTT. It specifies CASTGGVFTEASF.

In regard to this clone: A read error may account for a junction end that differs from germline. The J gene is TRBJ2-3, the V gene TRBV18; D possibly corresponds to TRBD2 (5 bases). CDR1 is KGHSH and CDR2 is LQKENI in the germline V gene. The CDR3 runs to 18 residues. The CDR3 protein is CASSSPNSGTSSTDTQYF. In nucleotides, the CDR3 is TGTGCCAGCTCATCACCAAACAGCGGCACGTCTAGCACAGATACGCAGTATTTT.

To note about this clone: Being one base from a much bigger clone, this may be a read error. The CDR3 loop reads CVSSGTARRNYGYTF. The CDR3 coding sequence is TGTGTCAGCAGCGGGACAGCTCGACGCAACTATGGCTACACCTTC. The rearrangement uses TRBV5-6 and TRBJ1-2; the match to TRBD1 covers 7 bases. The CDR3 contains 15 residues. Germline CDR1 reads SGHDT; CDR2 reads YYEEEE.

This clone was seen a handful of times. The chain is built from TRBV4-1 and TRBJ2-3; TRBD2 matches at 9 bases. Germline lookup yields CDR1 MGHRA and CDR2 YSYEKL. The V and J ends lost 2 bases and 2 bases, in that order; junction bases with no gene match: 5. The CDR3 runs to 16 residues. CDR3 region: CASSQYTSGHTDTQYF. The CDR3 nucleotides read TGCGCCAGCAGCCAATATACTAGCGGGCACACAGATACGCAGTATTTT.

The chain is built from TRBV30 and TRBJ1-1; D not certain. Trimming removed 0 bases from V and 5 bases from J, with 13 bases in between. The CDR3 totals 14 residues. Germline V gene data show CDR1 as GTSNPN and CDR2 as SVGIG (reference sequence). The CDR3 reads CAWSVSESGTEAFF. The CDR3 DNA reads TGTGCCTGGAGTGTATCGGAGTCTGGGACTGAAGCTTTCTTT. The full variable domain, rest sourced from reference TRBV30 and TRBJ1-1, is SQTIHQWPATLVQPVGSPLSLECTVEGTSNPNLYWYRQAAGRGLQLLFYSVGIGQISSEVPQNLSASRPQDRQFILSSKKLLLSDSGFYLCAWSVSESGTEAFFGQGTRLTVV.

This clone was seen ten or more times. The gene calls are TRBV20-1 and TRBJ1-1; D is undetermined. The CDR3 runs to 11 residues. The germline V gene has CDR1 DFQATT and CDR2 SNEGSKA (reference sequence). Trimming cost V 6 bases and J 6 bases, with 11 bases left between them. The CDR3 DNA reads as TGCAGTGCCCGACGCAGTGCTGAAGCTTTCTTT. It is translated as CSARRSAEAFF.

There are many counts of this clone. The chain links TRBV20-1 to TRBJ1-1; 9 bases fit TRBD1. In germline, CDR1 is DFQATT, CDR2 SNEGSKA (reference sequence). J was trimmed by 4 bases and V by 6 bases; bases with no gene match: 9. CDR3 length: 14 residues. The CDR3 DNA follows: TGCAGTGCCAAACGGGACAGGGCGTTCACTGAAGCTTTCTTT. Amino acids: CSAKRDRAFTEAFF.